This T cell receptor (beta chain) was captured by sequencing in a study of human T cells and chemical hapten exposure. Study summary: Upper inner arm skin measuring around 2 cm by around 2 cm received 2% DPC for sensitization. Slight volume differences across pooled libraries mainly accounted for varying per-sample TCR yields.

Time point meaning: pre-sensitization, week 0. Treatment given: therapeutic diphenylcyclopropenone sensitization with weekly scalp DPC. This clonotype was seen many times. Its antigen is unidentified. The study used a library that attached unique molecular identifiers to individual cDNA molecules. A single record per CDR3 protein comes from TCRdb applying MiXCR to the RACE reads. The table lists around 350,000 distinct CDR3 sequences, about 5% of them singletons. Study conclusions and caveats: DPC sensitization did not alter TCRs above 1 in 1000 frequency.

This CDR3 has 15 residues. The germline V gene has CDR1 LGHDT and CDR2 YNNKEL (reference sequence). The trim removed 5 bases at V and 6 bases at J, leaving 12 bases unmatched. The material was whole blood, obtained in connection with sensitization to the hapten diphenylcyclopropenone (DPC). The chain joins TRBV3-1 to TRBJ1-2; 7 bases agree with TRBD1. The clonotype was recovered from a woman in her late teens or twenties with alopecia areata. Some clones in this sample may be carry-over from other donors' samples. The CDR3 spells CASSFTTGATHGYTF. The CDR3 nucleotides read TGTGCCAGCAGCTTTACAACAGGGGCGACCCATGGCTACACCTTC. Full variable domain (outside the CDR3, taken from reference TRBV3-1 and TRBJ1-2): DTAVSQTPKYLVTQMGNDKSIKCEQNLGHDTMYWYKQDSKKFLKIMFSYNNKELIINETVPNRFSPKSPDKAHLNLHINSLELGDSAVYFCASSFTTGATHGYTFGSGTRLTVV.